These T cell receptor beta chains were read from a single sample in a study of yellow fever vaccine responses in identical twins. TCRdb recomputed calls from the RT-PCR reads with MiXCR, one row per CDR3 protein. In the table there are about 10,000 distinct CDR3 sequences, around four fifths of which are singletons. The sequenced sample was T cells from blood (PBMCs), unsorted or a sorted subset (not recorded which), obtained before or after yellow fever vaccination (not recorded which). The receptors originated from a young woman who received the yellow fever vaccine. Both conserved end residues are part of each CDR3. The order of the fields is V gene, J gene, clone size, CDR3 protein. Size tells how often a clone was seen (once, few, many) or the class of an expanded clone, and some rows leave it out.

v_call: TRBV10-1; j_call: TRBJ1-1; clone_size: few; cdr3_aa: CASSDQGVATEAFF
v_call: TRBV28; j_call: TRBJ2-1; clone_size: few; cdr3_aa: CASGENEQFF
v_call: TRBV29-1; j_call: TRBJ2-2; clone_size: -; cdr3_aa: CSVPAGGELFF
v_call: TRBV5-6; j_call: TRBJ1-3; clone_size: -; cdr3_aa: CASSYGDSGNTIYF
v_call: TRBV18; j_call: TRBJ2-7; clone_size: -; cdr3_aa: CASSPLTGDYEQYF
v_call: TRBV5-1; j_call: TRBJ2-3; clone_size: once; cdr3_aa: CASSRGSGSTDTQYF
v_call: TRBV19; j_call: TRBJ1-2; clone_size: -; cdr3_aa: CASSFSSSYGYTF
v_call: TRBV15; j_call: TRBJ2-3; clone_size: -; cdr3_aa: CATSSSWGSTDTQYF
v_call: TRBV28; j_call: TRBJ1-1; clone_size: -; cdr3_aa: CASTPPRVGAMNTEAFF
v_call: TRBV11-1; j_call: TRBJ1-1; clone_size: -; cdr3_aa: CASSLAEVTEAFF
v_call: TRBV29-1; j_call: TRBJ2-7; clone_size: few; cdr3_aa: CSVATPRLAGEGEQYF
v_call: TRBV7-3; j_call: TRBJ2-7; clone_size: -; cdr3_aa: CASSLIPVSYEQYF
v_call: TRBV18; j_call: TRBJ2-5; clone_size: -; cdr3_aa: CASSPNSQETQYF
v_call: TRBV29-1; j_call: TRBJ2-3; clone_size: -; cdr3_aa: CSVDFRGNRWGTDTQYF
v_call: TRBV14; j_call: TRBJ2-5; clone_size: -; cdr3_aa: CASSQFQEQETQYF
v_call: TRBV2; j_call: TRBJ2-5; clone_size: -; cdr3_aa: CASSGTGGRLETQYF
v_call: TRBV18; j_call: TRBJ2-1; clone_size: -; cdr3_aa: CASSPGSEQFF